Each of the 19 T cell receptor beta chains below was sequenced from the same sample in a study of regulatory T cells in long-lasting Graves disease. Library construction for TCR beta used iRepertoire HTBI primers and Arm-PCR of CDR3 regions. MiXCR, applied by TCRdb to the multiplex PCR reads, yields one record per CDR3 protein. Among approximately 250,000 distinct CDR3 sequences listed, 15% to 20% were seen once. This sample's time point: newly diagnosed GD, antithyroid drugs for less than 3 months. Construction of the TCR library relied on RNA isolated from PBMCs. Sequencing was performed on peripheral blood mononuclear cells (PBMCs), taken at new diagnosis, from a patient treated with antithyroid drugs. The source is a female donor with Graves disease.

The table lists this clonotype with many counts. This chain uses TRBV11-2 with TRBJ2-3; TRBD2 agrees at 12 bases. Germline lookup yields CDR1 SGHAT and CDR2 FQNNGV. V gave up 2 bases and J gave up 4 bases; unmatched junction bases: 10. The CDR3 covers 18 residues. The CDR3 DNA reads TGTGCCAGCAGCTTAAAGCCTAGCGGGAGGGCCCCCCCAGATACGCAGTATTTT. Translation gives CASSLKPSGRAPPDTQYF.

In its sample, this clonotype was seen many times. The chain has TRBV25-1 and TRBJ1-2; D remains unclear. Trimming cost V 6 bases and J 4 bases, with 21 bases left between them. Germline V CDR1 and CDR2: MGHDK, SYGVNS. The CDR3 totals 16 residues. The CDR3 DNA follows: TGTGCCAGCAGCCGAAAAGGAGGCGACAACACCTATGGCTACACCTTC. This encodes CASSRKGGDNTYGYTF.

This clonotype was seen at least ten times. This rearrangement joins TRBV7-9 to TRBJ1-4, with 9 bases fitting TRBD1. J lost 7 bases, V lost 4 bases, and 4 bases had no gene match. CDR3 length equals 14 residues. In germline, CDR1 is SEHNR, CDR2 FQNEAQ (reference sequence). CDR3 in DNA: TGTGCCAGCAGCTCAGGGACAGGGTTTGAAAAACTGTTTTTT. Its translation is CASSSGTGFEKLFF.

This clonotype was seen repeatedly, ten times or more. The rearrangement links TRBV9 to TRBJ2-7; 7 bases align to TRBD2. The CDR3 totals 15 residues. Germline values: CDR1 SGDLS, CDR2 YYNGEE. The J segment lost 1 base and the V segment lost 4 bases, leaving 8 bases of the junction unmatched. This CDR3 is CASSLTPSGSYEQYF. In DNA, the CDR3 is TGTGCCAGCAGCTTAACGCCTAGCGGATCCTACGAGCAGTACTTC.

This clonotype appeared many times. This chain uses TRBV2 with TRBJ1-4, with D perhaps matching TRBD1 (5 bases). From germline, CDR1 is SNHLY and CDR2 FYNNEI. The CDR3 runs 14 residues. Trimming shortened V by 5 bases and J by 5 bases, and 12 bases separated the two germline ends. This CDR3 is CASSIREVNEKLFF. CDR3 in DNA: TGTGCCAGCAGTATCAGGGAGGTCAATGAAAAACTGTTTTTT.

This clonotype was seen ten or more times. This chain connects TRBV6-1 to TRBJ1-2; 8 bases match TRBD1. The CDR3 has 14 residues. CDR1 and CDR2 from the germline V gene are MNHNS and SASEGT. The CDR3 DNA sequence: TGTGTCACAAGCAGGGACAGGCAGAACTATGGCTACACCTTC. Its translation: CVTSRDRQNYGYTF.

This clonotype came up many times. The chain recombines TRBV12-5 with TRBJ2-1; unclear D gene. Germline V gives CDR1 LGHNT, CDR2 FRNRAP. Trimming took off 3 bases at V and 9 bases at J, with 3 bases between the two ends. This CDR3 spans 10 amino acids. The chain's CDR3 is CASGFFEQFF. The CDR3 DNA follows: TGTGCTAGTGGTTTTTTTGAGCAGTTCTTC. The full variable domain, completed using reference TRBV12-5 and TRBJ2-1, is DARVTQTPRHKVTEMGQEVTMRCQPILGHNTVFWYRQTMMQGLELLAYFRNRAPLDDSGMPKDRFSAEMPDATLATLKIQPSEPRDSAVYFCASGFFEQFFGPGTRLTVL.

The chain employs TRBV4-3 and TRBJ2-7; a possible D gene is TRBD2 (6 bases). V was shortened by 3 bases and J by 4 bases, with 22 bases between the two germline ends. This CDR3 has 17 residues. Germline CDR1 LGHNA, CDR2 YSLEER. The CDR3 here is CASSQYRGTRTPYEQYF. In DNA form, the CDR3 reads TGCGCCAGCAGCCAGTACCGCGGGACTCGTACCCCGTACGAGCAGTACTTC.

This clonotype came up a few times. This chain joins TRBV30 and TRBJ2-6; perhaps TRBD1 as D (5 bases). Germline V lookup: CDR1 GTSNPN, CDR2 SVGIG (reference sequence). The CDR3 runs 15 residues. V was trimmed by 3 bases and J by 2 bases, leaving 11 bases between them. CDR3 protein: CAWRKLGAGANVLTF. The DNA of the CDR3 is TGTGCCTGGAGAAAATTAGGGGCTGGGGCCAACGTCCTGACTTTC.

This clonotype was seen repeatedly, ten times or more. The V and J genes are TRBV19 and TRBJ1-6; D unresolved. CDR3 length: 13 residues. V lost 4 bases to trimming and J lost 6 bases, with 7 bases between them. Per the germline V gene, CDR1 is LNHDA and CDR2 is SQIVND (reference sequence). The CDR3 is CASSRRANSPLHF. CDR3 coding DNA: TGTGCCAGTAGTAGGAGGGCTAATTCACCCCTCCACTTT.

Many counts were recorded for this clonotype. The chain couples TRBV19 to TRBJ2-4; possible D gene TRBD1, 5 bases. The CDR3 runs 14 residues. In germline, CDR1 is LNHDA, CDR2 SQIVND (reference sequence). Trimming shortened V by 0 bases and J by 9 bases, and 12 bases separated the two germline ends. The CDR3 is CASSIEGAATIQYF. The CDR3 bases are TGTGCCAGTAGTATAGAAGGGGCGGCTACCATTCAGTACTTC.

This clonotype was detected a few times. At one end, the junction sequence differs from germline, possibly due to a read error. The rearrangement uses TRBV10-3 and TRBJ1-1, with a weak D call TRBD1 (6 bases). Germline V gene lookup returns CDR1 ENHRY and CDR2 SYGVKD. This CDR3 contains 14 residues. This CDR3 is CAISEEGWDTEALF. CDR3 nucleotides: TGTGCCATCAGTGAGGAGGGGTGGGACACTGAAGCTCTCTTT.

This chain joins TRBV7-9 and TRBJ2-1, with 10 positions matching TRBD2. Germline V gene sequence: CDR1 SEHNR, CDR2 FQNEAQ (reference sequence). The CDR3 extends over 14 amino acids. V trimming: 10 bases; J trimming: 6 bases; junction bases outside the gene matches: 9. CDR3 protein: CATQSSGRGNEQFF. The CDR3, as DNA: TGTGCCACCCAGTCCAGCGGGAGGGGCAATGAGCAGTTCTTC.

There are many counts of this clonotype. The chain couples TRBV11-1 to TRBJ2-1; 7 positions match TRBD1. The CDR3 runs to 13 residues. Losses at the gene ends were 8 bases for V and 7 bases for J; bases not matched to a gene: 8. Germline V CDR1 and CDR2: SGHAT, FQDESV (reference sequence). CDR3 DNA sequence: TGTGCCAGCCAAGGACAGGAGATGAATGAGCAGTTCTTC. Translated: CASQGQEMNEQFF.

J is TRBJ2-3 and V is TRBV19; 8 positions agree with TRBD1. The length of the CDR3 is 14 residues. Germline V gene sequence: CDR1 LNHDA, CDR2 SQIVND (reference sequence). V shed 4 bases, J shed 3 bases, and the junction held 3 bases outside the gene matches. CDR3 in amino acids: CASSRRQGTDTQYF. The CDR3 DNA follows: TGTGCCAGTAGTAGGAGACAGGGGACAGATACGCAGTATTTT.

In this sample, this clonotype turned up once. V and J are TRBV5-6 and TRBJ2-7; TRBD2 agrees at 9 bases. This CDR3 is built from 15 residues. The V and J ends lost 0 bases and 3 bases, in that order; junction bases with no gene match: 4. CDR1 and CDR2 (germline): SGHDT, YYEEEE. CDR3 sequence (DNA): TGTGCCAGCAGCTTGGCGCCTAGCGGGAACTACGAGCAGTACTTC. This translates into CASSLAPSGNYEQYF.

Comments on this clonotype: This could be a read error, since a much larger clone is one nucleotide away. This chain uses TRBV4-2 with TRBJ2-7, with 8 bases lining up with TRBD2. V shed 5 bases and J 5 bases; nucleotides not matched to a gene: 17. Looked up from germline, CDR1 is LGHNA and CDR2 is YNFKEQ. The CDR3 is 17 residues long. CDR3 sequence (DNA): TGTGCCAGCAGCTCGGTATTACTAGCGGAAGGAGCGAACGAGCAGTACTTC. It is translated as CASSSVLLAEGANEQYF.

This clonotype was picked up many times. This rearrangement joins TRBV28 to TRBJ2-3; D is perhaps TRBD1 (6 bases). CDR1 MDHEN and CDR2 SYDVKM come from the germline V gene. V was clipped by 4 bases and J by 0 bases, with 14 bases between them. CDR3 length: 16 amino acids. CDR3 loop: CASSSGTPSSTDTQYF. CDR3 nucleotides: TGTGCCAGCAGTTCCGGGACACCTTCTAGCACAGATACGCAGTATTTT. Variable domain in full (rest from reference TRBV28 and TRBJ2-3): DVKVTQSSRYLVKRTGEKVFLECVQDMDHENMFWYRQDPGLGLRLIYFSYDVKMKEKGDIPEGYSVSREKKERFSLILESASTNQTSMYLCASSSGTPSSTDTQYFGPGTRLTVL.

This clonotype was detected only a few times. The J gene is TRBJ2-3, the V gene TRBV25-1; maybe TRBD2 (5 bases). Trimming stripped 7 bases from V and 3 bases from J, with 20 bases between. This CDR3 region has 16 residues. The germline gives CDR1 MGHDK, CDR2 SYGVNS. Here the CDR3 reads CASNPLGRSGTDTQYF. Here the CDR3 DNA reads TGTGCCAGCAATCCACTAGGGCGATCTGGGACAGATACGCAGTATTTT.